Each of the 29 T cell receptor beta chains below was sequenced from the same sample in a study of T cell repertoires in ileal Crohn's disease. The assay was immunoSEQ multiplex PCR, and TCRdb's table has in-frame clones only and misses some. Of almost 7,500 clones in the sample, just under 75% were seen once. This sample's time point: proximal margin of the surgical specimen (macroscopically non-inflamed). The sample was ileal tissue. These receptors originate from an adult with Crohn's disease.

This clone came up once. The chain has TRBV4-1 and TRBJ2-3, with 10 bases identical to TRBD2. The CDR3 runs to 17 residues. The V gene end was trimmed by 0 bases and the J gene end by 0 bases; junction bases not matched to a gene: 3. The germline V gene encodes CDR1 MGHRA and CDR2 YSYEKL. CDR3 sequence: CASSQESGRASTDTQYF. CDR3 coding DNA: TGCGCCAGCAGCCAAGAAAGCGGGAGGGCCAGCACAGATACGCAGTATTTT.

This clone has a single count. The chain is built from TRBV5-1 and TRBJ2-1; D is perhaps TRBD1 (6 bases). V lost 7 bases and J lost 4, with 12 bases in between. CDR1 and CDR2 from the germline V gene are SGHRS and YFSETQ. There are 13 residues in the CDR3. The CDR3 DNA reads as TGCGCCAGCGCACAGGGAACATACAATGAGCAGTTCTTC. This sequence encodes CASAQGTYNEQFF.

The J gene is TRBJ1-5, the V gene TRBV28, with D possibly matching TRBD1 (6 bases). V was cut by 7 bases and J by 3 bases, with 16 bases left in between. CDR3 length: 15 amino acids. Per the germline V gene, CDR1 is MDHEN and CDR2 is SYDVKM. This CDR3 is CASNPGGGYNQPQHF. The CDR3 region has the DNA TGTGCCAGCAATCCGGGGGGCGGTTACAATCAGCCCCAGCATTTT.

The chain links TRBV28 to TRBJ2-3; D possibly uses TRBD1 or TRBD2 (5 bases each). Germline-derived CDR1 and CDR2 are MDHEN and SYDVKM. The CDR3 contains 15 residues. V was clipped by 6 bases and J by 3 bases, with 16 bases between them. CDR3 nucleotide sequence: TGTGCCAGCAGGGGGACCACTCCCCTGACAGATACGCAGTATTTT. This translates into CASRGTTPLTDTQYF.

CDR3 nucleotides: TGCGCCAGCAGCTTGGGGACTAGCGGGAGTGGGGGCGAGACCCAGTACTTC. Protein product: CASSLGTSGSGGETQYF. V is TRBV5-1 and J is TRBJ2-5; 13 bases align to TRBD2. The CDR3 extends over 17 amino acids. J gave up 5 bases and V 0 bases, and 7 bases lay outside the gene matches. CDR1 SGHRS and CDR2 YFSETQ come from the germline V gene.

This clone showed up just a few times. The chain carries TRBV7-9 and TRBJ2-6; no firm D call. The V and J ends lost 7 bases and 4 bases respectively, with 8 bases between them. Germline loops: CDR1 SEHNR, CDR2 FQNEAQ (reference sequence). The CDR3 is 13 amino acids. CDR3 loop: CASTAAGANVLTF. The CDR3 DNA reads TGTGCCAGCACCGCCGCCGGGGCCAACGTCCTGACTTTC.

The J gene is TRBJ2-5, the V gene TRBV30, with 9 bases fitting TRBD2. The CDR3 runs 14 residues. J was trimmed by 6 bases and V by 2 bases; bases with no gene match: 7. Germline loops: CDR1 GTSNPN, CDR2 SVGIG (reference sequence). The CDR3 spells CAWSPGTSRKTQYF. In DNA, the CDR3 is TGTGCCTGGAGTCCCGGGACTAGCAGGAAGACCCAGTACTTC. Based on the CDR3 plus reference TRBV30 and TRBJ2-5, the full variable domain is SQTIHQWPATLVQPVGSPLSLECTVEGTSNPNLYWYRQAAGRGLQLLFYSVGIGQISSEVPQNLSASRPQDRQFILSSKKLLLSDSGFYLCAWSPGTSRKTQYFGPGTRLLVL.

The chain employs TRBV5-4 and TRBJ2-7, with TRBD2 matching over 9 bases. Per germline, CDR1 SGHNT and CDR2 YYREEE (reference sequence). Trimming took 4 bases from V and 6 from J; bases not matched to a gene: 8. CDR3 length: 14 amino acids. The CDR3 bases are TGTGCCAGCAGCCCCGATAGCGGGAGAGGCGAGCAGTACTTC. It is translated as CASSPDSGRGEQYF.

This rearrangement joins TRBV9 to TRBJ2-7; D is ambiguous. From germline, CDR1 is SGDLS and CDR2 YYNGEE. V dropped 0 bases and J dropped 2 bases, with 9 bases sitting between them. The CDR3 covers 14 residues. CDR3 sequence reads: CASSVAVTTYEQYF. The CDR3, as DNA: TGTGCCAGCAGCGTAGCTGTCACGACCTACGAGCAGTACTTC.

The chain couples TRBV27 to TRBJ2-2, with a possible D match to TRBD2 (6 bases). This CDR3 contains 17 residues. V lost 0 bases, J lost 7 bases, and 18 bases lay in between. Germline V gene sequence: CDR1 MNHEY, CDR2 SMNVEV (reference sequence). The CDR3 spells CASSLSGGTARNGELFF. The CDR3 region has the DNA TGTGCCAGCAGTTTATCGGGCGGGACCGCCAGGAACGGGGAGCTGTTTTTT.

Concerning this clone: The junction does not match germline at one end; this may be a read error. This specimen includes other DNA sequences encoding the same CDR3. This chain links TRBV7-3 with TRBJ2-5, with 8 bases aligning to TRBD1. The CDR3 has 15 amino acids. CDR1 and CDR2 (germline): SGHTA, FQGTGA. CDR3 protein: CASSPNGQGIETQYF. The CDR3 region has the DNA TGTGCCAGCAGCCCGAATGGACAGGGAATAGAGACTCAGTACTTC.

The chain links TRBV7-2 to TRBJ2-7; 14 bases line up with TRBD2. Looked up from germline, CDR1 is SGHTA and CDR2 is FQGNSA. The CDR3 runs to 16 residues. Losses at the gene ends were 0 bases for V and 6 bases for J; bases not matched to a gene: 4. The CDR3 DNA reads TGTGCCAGCAGCTTAGCTACGGGACTAGCGGGAGTCGAGCAGTACTTC. Its translation is CASSLATGLAGVEQYF.

V gene TRBV29-1 combines with J gene TRBJ1-3; TRBD1 is a possible D gene (5 bases). Germline V gene sequence: CDR1 SQVTM, CDR2 ANQGSEA. The V end lost 2 bases, the J end lost 0 bases, and 14 bases lay between the germline ends. This CDR3 region has 16 residues. The CDR3 region is CSVEPLGGSSGNTIYF. The CDR3 region has the DNA TGCAGCGTTGAACCGCTGGGGGGTAGCTCTGGAAACACCATATATTTT.

The chain combines TRBV19 with TRBJ1-1; D ambiguous. This CDR3 is 12 amino acids long. Germline values: CDR1 LNHDA, CDR2 SQIVND (reference sequence). V was clipped by 3 bases and J by 5 bases, with 7 bases between them. The CDR3 is CASSMGGTEAFF. DNA of the CDR3: TGTGCCAGTAGTATGGGAGGGACTGAAGCTTTCTTT.

This clone was counted between two and nine times. This rearrangement joins TRBV28 to TRBJ1-5, with D possibly matching TRBD1 (6 bases). V was pared by 2 bases and J by 0 bases, with 20 bases between. Germline V CDR1 and CDR2: MDHEN, SYDVKM. This CDR3 is 19 amino acids long. The CDR3 DNA sequence: TGTGCCAGCAGTTTACCGACAGGCCGGGACTCTCATAGCAATCAGCCCCAGCATTTT. Its protein product is CASSLPTGRDSHSNQPQHF.

This chain links TRBV5-1 with TRBJ2-5; D is tentatively TRBD1 or TRBD2 (5 bases each). The V gene's germline CDR1 is SGHRS and CDR2 YFSETQ. The CDR3 totals 14 residues. V dropped 0 bases and J dropped 4 bases, with 10 bases sitting between them. The DNA for the CDR3 is TGCGCCAGCAGCTTGGTCGGGACGAGAGAGACCCAGTACTTC. It translates to CASSLVGTRETQYF.

The chain joins TRBV18 to TRBJ2-2; TRBD2 might be the D (5 bases). The CDR3 runs 15 residues. The V gene lost 3 bases and the J gene lost 3 bases, with 11 bases spanning the gap. Germline CDR1 and CDR2: KGHSH and LQKENI. CDR3 residues: CASSPPQRYTGELFF. The CDR3 DNA is TGTGCCAGCTCACCTCCCCAGCGGTACACCGGGGAGCTGTTTTTT.

The chain joins TRBV27 to TRBJ2-1; no clear D gene. Germline lookup yields CDR1 MNHEY and CDR2 SMNVEV (reference sequence). V was cut by 2 bases and J by 6 bases, with 8 bases left in between. The CDR3 has 13 residues. This CDR3 reads CASSLSLFNEQFF. CDR3 DNA: TGTGCCAGCAGTTTAAGTCTGTTCAATGAGCAGTTCTTC.

The rearrangement joins TRBV27 to TRBJ2-3; D might be TRBD1 or TRBD2, each matching 5 bases. Germline V gene data show CDR1 as MNHEY and CDR2 as SMNVEV (reference sequence). V lost 6 bases and J lost 3, with 25 bases in between. This CDR3 region has 18 residues. CDR3 region: CASRQRDVTPPPTDTQYF. In DNA, the CDR3 is TGTGCCAGCAGGCAACGGGACGTAACCCCTCCTCCTACAGATACGCAGTATTTT.

This clone was counted once. This chain connects TRBV5-4 to TRBJ2-3; D uncertain. The CDR3 covers 14 residues. Germline CDR1 and CDR2: SGHNT and YYREEE (reference sequence). The V end was cut by 1 base, the J end by 5 bases, with 11 bases between. This CDR3 reads CASSLRAQEDTQYF. The CDR3, as DNA: TGTGCCAGCAGCTTGCGGGCCCAGGAAGATACGCAGTATTTT.

This sequence joins TRBV7-3 and TRBJ2-3, with 8 bases aligning to TRBD1. The length of the CDR3 is 14 residues. From germline, CDR1 is SGHTA and CDR2 FQGTGA. Trimming cost V 9 bases and J 5 bases; bases outside gene matches: 10. CDR3 DNA sequence: TGTGCCAGTTTAGGGCAGGGGGCAGGAGATACGCAGTATTTT. Translating it yields CASLGQGAGDTQYF.

This sequence joins TRBV29-1 and TRBJ1-2; 7 nucleotides line up with TRBD1. Trimming took 4 bases from V and 3 from J; bases not matched to a gene: 5. The CDR3 length is 13 residues. CDR1 and CDR2 from the germline V gene are SQVTM and ANQGSEA. CDR3 sequence reads: CSVAIGQDYGYTF. Written as DNA, the CDR3 is TGCAGCGTTGCTATTGGACAGGACTATGGCTACACCTTC.

The chain carries TRBV6-5 and TRBJ2-7; D remains unclear. Germline V gene lookup returns CDR1 MNHEY and CDR2 SVGAGI. There are 11 residues in the CDR3. Trimming cost V 5 bases and J 7 bases, with 9 bases left between them. CDR3 residues: CASSGPLEQYF. The CDR3 DNA reads TGTGCCAGCAGTGGACCCCTGGAGCAGTACTTC.

This clone was observed a handful of times. The chain links TRBV11-2 to TRBJ1-2; no firm D call. Trimming took off 8 bases at V and 3 bases at J, with 19 bases between the two ends. This CDR3 has 15 residues. Germline CDR1 reads SGHAT; CDR2 reads FQNNGV. CDR3 residues: CASLNSGSGDYGYTF. The CDR3 region has the DNA TGTGCCAGCCTGAACTCGGGATCCGGGGACTATGGCTACACCTTC.

The chain joins TRBV5-5 to TRBJ2-7; D may be TRBD1 or TRBD2 (5 bases each). Trimming removed 0 bases from V and 1 base from J, with 8 bases in between. This CDR3 contains 14 residues. Germline loops: CDR1 SGHKS, CDR2 YYEKEE (reference sequence). The chain's CDR3 is CASSLEWGSYEQYF. CDR3 DNA: TGTGCCAGCAGCTTGGAATGGGGGTCCTACGAGCAGTACTTC.

The chain links TRBV7-2 to TRBJ2-2; 7 bases are shared with TRBD1. Germline loops: CDR1 SGHTA, CDR2 FQGNSA. Trimming cost V 5 bases and J 1 base; bases outside gene matches: 1. The CDR3 consists of 14 residues. CDR3 region: CASSRQGNTGELFF. The CDR3 DNA sequence: TGTGCCAGCAGCCGACAGGGGAACACCGGGGAGCTGTTTTTT.

The genes are TRBV7-2 and TRBJ1-4; the match to TRBD1 covers 10 bases. The CDR3 has 14 residues. Germline trimming cut 5 bases from V and 5 bases from J; bases unmatched to any gene: 2. Per the germline V gene, CDR1 is SGHTA and CDR2 is FQGNSA. CDR3 residues: CASSADRGNEKLFF. In DNA, the CDR3 is TGTGCCAGCAGCGCGGACAGGGGGAATGAAAAACTGTTTTTT.

This chain uses TRBV5-1 with TRBJ2-3; D unclear. From germline, CDR1 is SGHRS and CDR2 YFSETQ. This CDR3 is 16 amino acids long. Trimming cost V 0 bases and J 2 bases, with 13 bases left between them. The CDR3 sequence is CASSLANGPSTDTQYF. CDR3 in DNA: TGCGCCAGCAGCTTGGCCAATGGTCCTTCCACAGATACGCAGTATTTT.

The V call is TRBV9, the J call TRBJ1-3, with D maybe TRBD1 (5 bases). The CDR3 totals 16 residues. V shed 3 bases and J shed 2 bases, with 15 bases lying between them. The germline gives CDR1 SGDLS, CDR2 YYNGEE. CDR3 amino acids: CASSGGRGSAGNTIYF. The DNA of the CDR3 is TGTGCCAGCAGCGGGGGACGGGGCTCGGCTGGAAACACCATATATTTT.